The 18 T cell receptor beta chains reported below all come from one sample, sequenced in a study of shared clonotypes between healthy human individuals. Method: immunoSEQ multiplex PCR; TCRdb's copy keeps in-frame clones and lacks some. The repertoire consists of about 490,000 clones, with around 78% occurring once and the leading ten covering over 10%. Sequencing input: PBMCs. The receptor source for this set is a woman in her 40s in good health. Some clones in this sample may be carry-over from other donors' samples.

This clone showed up just a few times. The rearrangement links TRBV10-3 to TRBJ2-7; D gene unclear. V shed 1 base and J shed 2 bases, with 12 bases lying between them. Germline V gives CDR1 ENHRY, CDR2 SYGVKD. The CDR3 is 15 residues long. Here the CDR3 reads CAISELRQLPYEQYF. CDR3 DNA: TGTGCCATCAGTGAGTTAAGACAACTACCCTACGAGCAGTACTTC.

This clone was counted only a few times. The chain carries TRBV7-9 and TRBJ2-7; the D gene is possibly TRBD1 (5 bases). Germline loops: CDR1 SEHNR, CDR2 FQNEAQ (reference sequence). The CDR3 runs to 15 residues. V lost 3 bases, J lost 0 bases, and 12 bases lay in between. In nucleotides, the CDR3 is TGTGCCAGCAGCTTGGGGCTATCTTACTCCTACGAGCAGTACTTC. Amino acid sequence: CASSLGLSYSYEQYF. Using reference TRBV7-9 and TRBJ2-7 for the parts outside the CDR3, the full variable domain is DTGVSQNPRHKITKRGQNVTFRCDPISEHNRLYWYRQTLGQGPEFLTYFQNEAQLEKSRLLSDRFSAERPKGSFSTLEIQRTEQGDSAMYLCASSLGLSYSYEQYFGPGTRLTVT.

In its sample, this clone was seen a few times. This likely stems from a read error, as it lies one base from a far larger clone. The same CDR3 is also encoded by other DNA sequences in this sample. This sequence joins TRBV7-9 and TRBJ2-1, with D uncertain. V shed 6 bases and J shed 8 bases, with 14 bases lying between them. CDR3 size: 13 residues. Looked up from germline, CDR1 is SEHNR and CDR2 is FQNEAQ (reference sequence). This CDR3 reads CASSPPVEDEQFF. CDR3 DNA sequence: TGTGCCAGCAGTCCGCCGGTAGAGGATGAGCAGTTCTTC.

The V and J genes are TRBV28 and TRBJ2-7; a weak D match, TRBD2 (6 bases). V lost 3 bases and J 3 bases, leaving 15 bases between the germline ends. CDR3 size: 15 residues. CDR1 is MDHEN, CDR2 SYDVKM, per germline. CDR3 residues: CASSFRRGNSYEQYF. CDR3 in DNA: TGTGCCAGCAGTTTCAGGAGGGGAAACAGCTACGAGCAGTACTTC.

Only one count was recorded for this clone. This rearrangement joins TRBV10-3 to TRBJ2-5, with TRBD2 matching over 12 bases. Germline V lookup: CDR1 ENHRY, CDR2 SYGVKD. The V segment lost 6 bases and the J segment 1 base; nucleotides outside the gene matches: 3. This CDR3 is built from 15 residues. The CDR3 loop reads CAIRGTSGSQETQYF. The CDR3 DNA reads TGTGCCATCAGGGGGACTAGCGGGTCCCAAGAGACCCAGTACTTC.

The chain links TRBV4-2 to TRBJ2-7; D not resolved. Germline V CDR1 and CDR2: LGHNA, YNFKEQ. The V and J ends lost 0 bases and 3 bases respectively, with 15 bases between them. This CDR3 spans 16 amino acids. CDR3: CASSQERAGKIYEQYF. CDR3 in DNA: TGTGCCAGCAGCCAAGAACGGGCAGGTAAAATCTACGAGCAGTACTTC.

The chain employs TRBV2 and TRBJ1-2; TRBD1 aligns across 9 bases. This CDR3 has 15 residues. The V and J ends lost 5 bases and 7 bases, in that order; junction bases with no gene match: 11. Germline assignment: CDR1 SNHLY and CDR2 FYNNEI. The CDR3 loop is CASSSGTGTVGGYTF. Here the CDR3 DNA reads TGTGCCAGCAGTTCCGGGACAGGGACAGTCGGTGGCTACACCTTC.

This clone was picked up one time. The CDR3 region has the DNA TGTGCCAGCTCCCTTATCGATGGGGGGCAGCCCCAGCATTTT. It codes for CASSLIDGGQPQHF. The chain couples TRBV18 to TRBJ1-5, with a possible D match to TRBD1 (5 bases). The V end lost 6 bases, the J end lost 7 bases, and 16 bases lay between the germline ends. Germline V gene data show CDR1 as KGHSH and CDR2 as LQKENI. The CDR3 has 14 amino acids.

This chain links TRBV10-3 with TRBJ2-7; the D gene is possibly TRBD2 (6 bases). The CDR3 has 15 amino acids. V lost 4 bases, J lost 9 bases, and 22 bases lay in between. CDR1 ENHRY and CDR2 SYGVKD come from the germline V gene. CDR3 in DNA: TGTGCCATCAGTGGTATCAACAGGACTACGAAGGGGCAGTACTTC. Amino acids: CAISGINRTTKGQYF.

This clone has a count of ten or more. The chain carries TRBV28 and TRBJ2-7, with TRBD1 matching over 9 bases. The CDR3 totals 16 residues. With 1 base clipped from V and 6 bases from J, the junction kept 10 bases outside the gene matches. Germline assignment: CDR1 MDHEN and CDR2 SYDVKM. CDR3 region: CASSLSWTGVFREQYF. In nucleotides, the CDR3 is TGTGCCAGCAGTTTATCGTGGACAGGGGTATTTCGCGAGCAGTACTTC. Based on the CDR3 plus reference TRBV28 and TRBJ2-7, the full variable domain is DVKVTQSSRYLVKRTGEKVFLECVQDMDHENMFWYRQDPGLGLRLIYFSYDVKMKEKGDIPEGYSVSREKKERFSLILESASTNQTSMYLCASSLSWTGVFREQYFGPGTRLTVT.

The chain carries TRBV28 and TRBJ1-1; D is ambiguous. The CDR3 contains 16 residues. V was shortened by 1 base and J by 0 bases, with 12 bases between the two germline ends. Germline lookup yields CDR1 MDHEN and CDR2 SYDVKM. The CDR3 coding sequence is TGTGCCAGCAGTTTATTCAGTGTCCGAATGAACACTGAAGCTTTCTTT. Translating it yields CASSLFSVRMNTEAFF.

The V gene is TRBV6-5, the J gene TRBJ1-5; 11 positions agree with TRBD1. Germline CDR1 is MNHEY and CDR2 is SVGAGI. The CDR3 contains 13 residues. Germline trimming cut 6 bases from V and 6 bases from J; bases unmatched to any gene: 1. CDR3 sequence: CASRGQGGQPQHF. The CDR3 DNA reads as TGTGCCAGCAGGGGACAGGGGGGTCAGCCCCAGCATTTT.

The table lists this clone with many counts. The chain joins TRBV4-2 to TRBJ2-5, with 9 bases identical to TRBD2. The J segment lost 2 bases and the V segment lost 0 bases, leaving 7 bases of the junction unmatched. The CDR3 length is 17 residues. CDR1 and CDR2 from the germline V gene are LGHNA and YNFKEQ. The CDR3 loop reads CASSQDGPSGAQETQYF. In DNA form, the CDR3 reads TGTGCCAGCAGCCAAGATGGACCTAGCGGGGCTCAAGAGACCCAGTACTTC.

This sequence joins TRBV9 and TRBJ2-7; possibly TRBD1 or TRBD2 for D (5 bases each). CDR3 length: 16 residues. The V end was cut by 4 bases, the J end by 5 bases, with 22 bases between. Germline CDR1 is SGDLS and CDR2 is YYNGEE. The CDR3 sequence: CASSPSVGERSHEQYF. The DNA for the CDR3 is TGTGCCAGCAGCCCCTCGGTGGGGGAGCGGTCCCACGAGCAGTACTTC.

This clone was seen a single time. Here the CDR3 DNA reads TGTGCCAGCAGTTTAGACCTCAACTATGGCTACACCTTC. Amino acid sequence: CASSLDLNYGYTF. The rearrangement joins TRBV28 to TRBJ1-2, with D unresolved. CDR1 is MDHEN and CDR2 is SYDVKM in the germline V gene. The CDR3 is 13 amino acids. V was clipped by 2 bases and J by 2 bases, with 6 bases between them.

The chain employs TRBV4-1 and TRBJ2-3; 13 nucleotides line up with TRBD2. Unmatched junction bases numbered 4, after V lost 4 bases and J lost 3 bases. Germline V gives CDR1 MGHRA, CDR2 YSYEKL. The CDR3 has 16 amino acids. The CDR3 coding sequence is TGCGCCAGCAGCCGAGGACTAGCGGGGGTGACAGATACGCAGTATTTT. This sequence encodes CASSRGLAGVTDTQYF.

This sequence joins TRBV29-1 and TRBJ1-2; 10 nucleotides agree with TRBD1. Germline V gives CDR1 SQVTM, CDR2 ANQGSEA. V trimming: 6 bases; J trimming: 4 bases; junction bases outside the gene matches: 8. CDR3 length: 14 amino acids. The CDR3 DNA reads TGCAGCGTGCGAGACAGGGGGCTTCCCTATGGCTACACCTTC. Its translation: CSVRDRGLPYGYTF.

As DNA, the CDR3 is TGTGCCAGCAGCTTTGGGAGTTCGGATACGCAGTATTTT. Translation: CASSFGSSDTQYF. The chain couples TRBV11-2 to TRBJ2-3; D might be TRBD2 (5 bases). Germline CDR1 SGHAT, CDR2 FQNNGV. The CDR3 has 13 residues. The V and J ends lost 3 bases and 6 bases respectively, with 10 bases between them.